This record looks at one T cell receptor beta chain sequence and its context. Its antigen is still unknown. Germline V gene sequence: CDR1 SEHNR, CDR2 FQNEAQ (reference sequence). Trimming took 4 bases from V and 7 from J, leaving 10 bases between them. CDR3 size: 12 residues. This entry comes from a study of T-cell memory formation after mild COVID-19. Study results and caveats: That cross-reactive memory joined was suggested by some responding clones appearing in pre-infection memory.

From the 5' RACE reads, TCRdb called clonotypes with MiXCR, one entry per CDR3 protein. Of over 150,000 distinct CDR3 sequences listed, approximately 13% are singletons. The J gene is TRBJ2-5, the V gene TRBV7-9; tentatively, D is TRBD2 (5 bases). Sequenced input: PBMCs or a T cell subset sorted from them (not recorded which). The TCR sequence derives from a young man who had mild COVID-19 (a few samples of this study predate the infection). Cell type and time point are not known. CDR3 region: CASSSRTVTQYF. CDR3 DNA: TGTGCCAGCAGCTCGCGGACTGTGACCCAGTACTTC.